This T cell receptor beta chain was sequenced in a study of identical twins. Template switching added a universal primer site, and cDNA bore unique molecular identifiers. Each CDR3 protein gets one entry after TCRdb re-called the 5' RACE reads with MiXCR. The sample has 400,000 to 550,000 distinct CDR3 sequences, about 20% seen once; the top ten hold approximately 0.95%. CDR3 size: 14 residues. CDR1 and CDR2 (germline): SEHNR, FQNEAQ (reference sequence). Trimming cost V 8 bases and J 0 bases, with 8 bases left between them. This sample also appeared in a second study, on T cells expressing NK-cell markers. From that report: The study drew TCR beta repertoires from sorted CD3+CD56+NKG2C+, CD3+CD56+NKG2C- and CD3+CD56-NKG2C+ T cells.

The sequence was collected from a woman aged 18-29 years in good health. The chain has TRBV7-9 and TRBJ2-6; D gene unclear. The sample comprised CD4+ T cells sorted from blood. The CDR3 coding sequence is TGTGCCAGCGAAAAGGACTCTGGGGCCAACGTCCTGACTTTC. It translates to CASEKDSGANVLTF. The full variable domain, in which reference TRBV7-9 and TRBJ2-6 provide the parts outside the CDR3, is DTGVSQNPRHKITKRGQNVTFRCDPISEHNRLYWYRQTLGQGPEFLTYFQNEAQLEKSRLLSDRFSAERPKGSFSTLEIQRTEQGDSAMYLCASEKDSGANVLTFGAGSRLTVL.